The T cell receptor beta chain described here comes from a study of blood T cell repertoires in COVID-19. Study-level background: The samples span acute and convalescent COVID-19 from the United States, Italy and Spain. T cells, B-cell-depleted T cells, or PBMCs supplied cDNA or gDNA.

V lost 3 bases, J lost 1 base, and 17 bases lay in between. This CDR3 is built from 18 residues. Germline CDR1 reads SGHDT; CDR2 reads YYEEEE. The method was immunoSEQ multiplex PCR; TCRdb's version includes in-frame clones alone and lacks a portion of them. This sample has around 300,000 clones, with roughly 80% found just once. The chain couples TRBV5-6 to TRBJ2-6; the D gene is possibly TRBD1 (6 bases). The source is a woman in her fifties or sixties with active or convalescent COVID-19. Material for sequencing was peripheral blood. The CDR3 DNA follows: TGTGCCAGCAGCTCCTACGGTTCACAGGGTTCTGGGGCCAACGTCCTGACTTTC. Protein product: CASSSYGSQGSGANVLTF.